This TCR beta chain was documented in a study of blood T cell repertoires in COVID-19. Looking at the study overall: Collection of acute and convalescent COVID-19 samples took place in the United States, Italy and Spain. Nucleic acid was either cDNA or gDNA, and it came from T cells, B-cell-depleted T cells, or PBMCs.

Authors' methods: Nucleated cell number was recorded as an estimate derived from reference gene primer amplification. Using immunoSEQ multiplex PCR, the repertoire was profiled, and TCRdb retains in-frame clones only, with some absent. Clone size and the V and J calls come from that table; the DNA yielded D and trimming. This sample yields approximately 300,000 clones, of which approximately 90% are seen a single time; roughly 2.3% belongs to the top ten. The clonotype originates from a man between 18 and 35 years old with active or convalescent COVID-19. Sequencing used peripheral blood.

CDR3 sequence reads: CASSLGTGWLSNQPQHF. DNA for the CDR3: TGTGCCAGCAGTTTAGGGACAGGGTGGTTGAGCAATCAGCCCCAGCATTTT. The chain carries TRBV28 and TRBJ1-5, with TRBD1 matching over 9 bases. Germline V gene sequence: CDR1 MDHEN, CDR2 SYDVKM. CDR3 length: 17 residues. Germline trimming cut 2 bases from V and 1 base from J; bases unmatched to any gene: 6.